Below are 14 T cell receptor beta chains sequenced from a single sample in a study of CD8+ T cells in alopecia areata. Specified treatment: oral pan-JAK inhibitor, 5-10 mg twice daily. Sequencing relied on a cDNA template that was reverse transcribed from extracted RNA. Only in-frame clones appear in the TCRdb table, and some are missing; sequencing was by immunoSEQ multiplex PCR. The sample consists of 150,000 to 200,000 clones, roughly 60% of them appearing once. Specimen: CD4+ T cells sorted from blood, collected at week 24, from a patient treated with tofacitinib. The receptors here all came from a human donor with alopecia areata.

The DNA for the CDR3 is TGTGCCAGCAGTGCCCGGGACAGGGGCGATGAGCAGTTCTTC. Protein sequence: CASSARDRGDEQFF. The chain joins TRBV6-4 to TRBJ2-1; 10 bases map to TRBD1. From germline, CDR1 is MRHNA and CDR2 SNTAGT. With V trimmed by 4 bases and J by 8 bases, 5 bases remained unmatched. CDR3 length: 14 residues.

CDR3 sequence reads: CASSGSGGQSTDTQYF. As DNA, the CDR3 is TGTGCCAGCAGCGGTAGCGGGGGGCAGAGCACAGATACGCAGTATTTT. The chain links TRBV9 to TRBJ2-3, with 10 bases matching TRBD2. The CDR3 has 16 residues. Per germline, CDR1 SGDLS and CDR2 YYNGEE. The V gene end was trimmed by 3 bases and the J gene end by 0 bases; junction bases not matched to a gene: 4.

CDR3 sequence: CASSPGVYGYTF. CDR3 DNA sequence: TGTGCCAGCAGCCCGGGAGTCTATGGCTACACCTTC. The chain combines TRBV5-6 with TRBJ1-2; no firm D call. The CDR3 totals 12 residues. Deletions cut 4 bases from V and 4 bases from J, with 8 bases between. Germline-derived CDR1 and CDR2 are SGHDT and YYEEEE.

This clone came up once. This chain links TRBV30 with TRBJ1-2; D is unclear. Trimming cost V 3 bases and J 0 bases, with 17 bases left between them. There are 16 residues in the CDR3. From germline, CDR1 is GTSNPN and CDR2 SVGIG (reference sequence). CDR3 bases: TGTGCCTGGAGCACCGCCTTGATATCCACTAACTATGGCTACACCTTC. It yields the protein CAWSTALISTNYGYTF.

The chain carries TRBV30 and TRBJ1-6; the D is unclear. CDR1 GTSNPN and CDR2 SVGIG come from the germline V gene (reference sequence). V was pared by 2 bases and J by 0 bases, with 8 bases between. The length of the CDR3 is 15 residues. This CDR3 reads CAWSSPSSYNSPLHF. CDR3 coding DNA: TGTGCCTGGAGTTCCCCAAGCTCCTATAATTCACCCCTCCACTTT. Looking up the rest from reference TRBV30 and TRBJ1-6 gives the full variable domain: SQTIHQWPATLVQPVGSPLSLECTVEGTSNPNLYWYRQAAGRGLQLLFYSVGIGQISSEVPQNLSASRPQDRQFILSSKKLLLSDSGFYLCAWSSPSSYNSPLHFGNGTRLTVT.

The rearrangement uses TRBV6-5 and TRBJ1-1; D is possibly TRBD1 (6 bases). The germline CDR1 and CDR2 sequences are MNHEY and SVGAGI. The V and J ends lost 2 bases and 4 bases respectively, with 8 bases between them. This CDR3 has 13 amino acids. The CDR3 DNA reads TGTGCCAGCAGTTACCTACAGGGCACTGAAGCTTTCTTT. Its translation is CASSYLQGTEAFF.

The rearrangement uses TRBV5-1 and TRBJ2-1, with D possibly matching TRBD2 (5 bases). The V and J ends lost 4 bases and 6 bases respectively, with 14 bases between them. Germline CDR1 is SGHRS and CDR2 is YFSETQ. This CDR3 has 14 residues. The CDR3 loop reads CASSAGEAGNEQFF. In nucleotides, the CDR3 is TGCGCCAGCAGCGCTGGCGAGGCGGGCAATGAGCAGTTCTTC.

This clone appeared a few times. The chain employs TRBV5-4 and TRBJ2-1; 8 positions match TRBD1. The V and J ends lost 0 bases and 6 bases, in that order; junction bases with no gene match: 2. The germline CDR1 and CDR2 sequences are SGHNT and YYREEE (reference sequence). The CDR3 has 14 amino acids. DNA of the CDR3: TGTGCCAGCAGCTTGGGCAGGGGGCTCAATGAGCAGTTCTTC. Residues: CASSLGRGLNEQFF.

This clone showed up just once. V gene TRBV5-4 combines with J gene TRBJ2-2; D unclear. The germline V gene encodes CDR1 SGHNT and CDR2 YYREEE (reference sequence). The V end lost 4 bases, the J end lost 4 bases, and 14 bases lay between the germline ends. The CDR3 extends over 15 amino acids. DNA for the CDR3: TGTGCCAGCAGCCAAGAGGTTTTGGTCACCGGGGAGCTGTTTTTT. This codes for CASSQEVLVTGELFF.

The J gene is TRBJ1-2, the V gene TRBV7-9; D gene ambiguous. Looked up from germline, CDR1 is SEHNR and CDR2 is FQNEAQ (reference sequence). The CDR3 is 13 residues long. Between the trimmed V and J ends, which lost 4 bases and 2 bases, there was a span of 8 bases. The CDR3 protein is CASSSAQNYGYTF. The CDR3 DNA reads as TGTGCCAGCAGCTCAGCACAAAACTATGGCTACACCTTC.

The rearrangement joins TRBV27 to TRBJ1-1, with D perhaps matching TRBD1 (5 bases). Deletions cut 4 bases from V and 0 bases from J, with 9 bases between. The CDR3 sequence is 14 residues long. CDR1 and CDR2 from the germline V gene are MNHEY and SMNVEV (reference sequence). CDR3 sequence (DNA): TGTGCCAGCAGTTGGGGCACAGTGAACACTGAAGCTTTCTTT. It yields the protein CASSWGTVNTEAFF.

This chain joins TRBV4-3 and TRBJ1-2, with D maybe TRBD1 (6 bases). The length of the CDR3 is 16 residues. Trimming took off 0 bases at V and 5 bases at J, with 16 bases between the two ends. Germline V gene data show CDR1 as LGHNA and CDR2 as YSLEER. Here the CDR3 DNA reads TGCGCCAGCAGCCAAGAAGGCTCGGGGGGCAGTTATGGCTACACCTTC. Translated, it gives CASSQEGSGGSYGYTF.

This clone was detected a few times. The chain is built from TRBV11-2 and TRBJ2-5, with a weak D call TRBD1 (6 bases). Per germline, CDR1 SGHAT and CDR2 FQNNGV. V was pared by 1 base and J by 6 bases, with 21 bases between. The CDR3 runs 17 residues. The CDR3 sequence is CASSLAMTGHAEKTQYF. CDR3 nucleotide sequence: TGTGCCAGCAGCTTAGCTATGACAGGACATGCGGAAAAGACCCAGTACTTC.

The chain uses TRBV4-3 and TRBJ2-3; 12 bases are a match to TRBD2. V was pared by 1 base and J by 5 bases, with 4 bases of the junction left unmatched. CDR1 and CDR2 from the germline V gene are LGHNA and YSLEER. This CDR3 is 16 amino acids long. The CDR3 region has the DNA TGCGCCAGCAGCCAAGGACTAGCGGGGGTTGGAGATACGCAGTATTTT. Translation gives CASSQGLAGVGDTQYF.